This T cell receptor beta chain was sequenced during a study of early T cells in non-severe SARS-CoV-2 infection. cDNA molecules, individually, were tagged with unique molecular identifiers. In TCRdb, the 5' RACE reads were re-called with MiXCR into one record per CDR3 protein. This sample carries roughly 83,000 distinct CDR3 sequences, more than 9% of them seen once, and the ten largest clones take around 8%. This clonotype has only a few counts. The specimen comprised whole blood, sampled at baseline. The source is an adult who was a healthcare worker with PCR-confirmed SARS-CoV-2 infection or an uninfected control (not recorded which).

The CDR3, as DNA: TGTGCCAGCAGTTTCGGTGTGATTCAGCCCCAGCATTTT. Residues: CASSFGVIQPQHF. The chain has TRBV28 and TRBJ1-5, with D uncertain. The germline V gene encodes CDR1 MDHEN and CDR2 SYDVKM. V lost 3 bases and J lost 6, with 9 bases in between. The CDR3 extends over 13 amino acids.